This T cell receptor (beta chain) was documented in a study of T cells after yellow fever vaccination (dated by TCRdb to between 2018 and 2020). Looking at the study overall: The SMART-Seq v4 Ultra Low Input RNA kit was used to prepare libraries from fractions with low cell numbers. To follow T-cell clones before and after primary and booster YFV17D yellow fever vaccination, bulk TCR alpha and beta repertoires were sequenced over time. Two healthy male donors, one aged 18 to 30 and one aged 30 to 40 years, made up the cohort. Bulk PBMC replicates and cell subsets were isolated from blood drawn at multiple timepoints before and after both primary and secondary immunization.

Concerning this clonotype: This receptor's antigen is unknown. This may arise from a read error, as a much more abundant clone is one base away.

Synthesis of TCR cDNA relied on 5'RACE template switching, a step that introduced a universal primer site along with unique molecular identifiers. Priming for cDNA synthesis came from both the TCR alpha and TCR beta constant segments. Two PCR steps were used to amplify libraries, with sample barcodes and sequencing adapters being added in the second step. Sequencing of libraries was done on Illumina HiSeq 2500 (2x100 bp) or NovaSeq (2x150 bp). In the authors' own workflow: Demultiplexing of reads and collapsing into UMI consensus sequences were performed with MIGEC, and V(D)J alignment was carried out with MiXCR. Clonotypes responding to the vaccine were identified with edgeR on replicate PBMC samples, with the criteria of FDR below 0.01 and a log2 fold change above 5 up to day 15. Each bulk clonotype was labeled CD4 or CD8 based on which sequenced repertoire, CD4 or CD8, contained the clonotype at higher abundance. TCRdb reprocessed the public reads (quality trimming at Q25 with fastp, clone calling with MiXCR) and kept in-frame beta chains. Each record represents a unique CDR3 protein, reported with the most common genes and DNA among its rows. TCRdb, not the original authors, processed these V and J calls. This sample lists just under 600,000 distinct CDR3 sequences; approximately 13% were detected once. The ten largest clones represent around 15% of the sample.

Read against the paper, the sample's treatment or condition label means: live attenuated yellow fever vaccine strain. At every blood-draw timepoint, two biological replicates of bulk PBMCs were collected. PBMCs were isolated from peripheral blood using a standard Ficoll-Paque protocol. TriZol was used to extract RNA from bulk PBMCs, from CD4 and CD8 fractions, and from dextramer-positive and dextramer-negative fractions. The germline V gene yields SQVTM for CDR1 and ANQGSEA for CDR2. Measured from the cysteine to the phenylalanine, the CDR3 is 15 residues long. The retained sequence is limited to the CDR3, 45 bases, with the frame set at the first base. Beyond this particular receptor, the publication reports: Because abundant contaminating clonotypes from the bulk population could be contained in FACS-sorted repertoires, computational filtering was required. Only two donors were included in the study, so the extent to which the findings can be generalized is limited. Most clones expanded after primary vaccination were re-detected after the booster (around 96% of CD4 and about 88% of CD8), suggesting broad memory maintenance. Compared with the primary T-cell response, the secondary T-cell response was weaker but faster, peaking on day 5 rather than day 15. A small share of clonotypes was detected in both CD4 and CD8 compartments, with the overlap likely arising from convergent recombination.

Sequenced here: PBMCs, sampled on the day of the yellow fever booster vaccination. The chain employs TRBV29-1 and TRBJ2-6, and 8 bases in between align with TRBD1. The TCR was taken from a young man who received the YFV17D yellow fever vaccine. The sequence in DNA is TGCAGCGCGAGACAGGGGAGCTCTTGGGCCAACGTCCTGACTTTC. Protein translation: CSARQGSSWANVLTF.